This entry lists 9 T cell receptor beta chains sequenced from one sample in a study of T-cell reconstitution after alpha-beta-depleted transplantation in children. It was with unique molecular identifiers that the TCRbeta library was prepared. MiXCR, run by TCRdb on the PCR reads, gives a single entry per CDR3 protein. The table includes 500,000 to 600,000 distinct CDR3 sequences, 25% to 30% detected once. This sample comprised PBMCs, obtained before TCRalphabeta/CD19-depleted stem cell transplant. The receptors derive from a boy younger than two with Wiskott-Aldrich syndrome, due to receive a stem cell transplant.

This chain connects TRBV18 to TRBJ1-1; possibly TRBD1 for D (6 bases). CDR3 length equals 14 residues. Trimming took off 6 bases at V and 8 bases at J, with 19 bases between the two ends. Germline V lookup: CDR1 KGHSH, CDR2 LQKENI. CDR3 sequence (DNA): TGTGCCAGCTCCGTCGCGATTTGGGGGACAGAAGCTTTCTTT. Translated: CASSVAIWGTEAFF.

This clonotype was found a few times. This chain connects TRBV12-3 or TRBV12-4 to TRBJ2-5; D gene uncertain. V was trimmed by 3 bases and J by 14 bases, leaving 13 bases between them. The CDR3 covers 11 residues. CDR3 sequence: CASSFGTVIYF. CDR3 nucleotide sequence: TGTGCCAGCAGTTTCGGAACAGTGATCTACTTC.

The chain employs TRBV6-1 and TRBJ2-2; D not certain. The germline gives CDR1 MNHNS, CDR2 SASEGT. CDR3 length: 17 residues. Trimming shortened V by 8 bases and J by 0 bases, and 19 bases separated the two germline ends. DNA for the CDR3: TGTGCCAGCTCGGTTGGGTACAGCGACTCGAACACCGGGGAGCTGTTTTTT. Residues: CASSVGYSDSNTGELFF.

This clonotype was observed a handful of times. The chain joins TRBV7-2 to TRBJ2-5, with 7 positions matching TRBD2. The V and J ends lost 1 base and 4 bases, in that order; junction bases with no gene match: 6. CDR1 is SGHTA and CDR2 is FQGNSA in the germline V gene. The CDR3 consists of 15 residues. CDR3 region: CASSLDRGGRETQYF. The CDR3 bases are TGTGCCAGCAGCTTAGATCGCGGCGGGAGAGAGACCCAGTACTTC.

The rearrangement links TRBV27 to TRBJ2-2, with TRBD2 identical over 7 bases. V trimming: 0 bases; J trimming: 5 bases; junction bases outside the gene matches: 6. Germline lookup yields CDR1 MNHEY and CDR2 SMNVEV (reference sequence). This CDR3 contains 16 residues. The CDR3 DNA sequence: TGTGCCAGCAGTTTATCCGCGGGAGTGCGAACCGGGGAGCTGTTTTTT. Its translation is CASSLSAGVRTGELFF.

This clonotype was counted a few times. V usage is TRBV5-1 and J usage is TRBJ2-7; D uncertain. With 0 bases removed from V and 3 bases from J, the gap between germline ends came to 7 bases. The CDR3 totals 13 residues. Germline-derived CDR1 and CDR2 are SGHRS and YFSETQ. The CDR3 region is CASSLVADYEQYF. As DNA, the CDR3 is TGCGCCAGCAGCTTGGTTGCCGACTACGAGCAGTACTTC.

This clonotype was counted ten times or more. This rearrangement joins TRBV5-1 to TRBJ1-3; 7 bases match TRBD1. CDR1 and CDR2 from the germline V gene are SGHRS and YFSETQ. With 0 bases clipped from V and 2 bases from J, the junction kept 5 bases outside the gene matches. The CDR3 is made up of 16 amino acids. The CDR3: CASSLDPTGPGNTIYF. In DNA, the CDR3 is TGCGCCAGCAGCTTGGATCCGACAGGGCCTGGAAACACCATATATTTT.

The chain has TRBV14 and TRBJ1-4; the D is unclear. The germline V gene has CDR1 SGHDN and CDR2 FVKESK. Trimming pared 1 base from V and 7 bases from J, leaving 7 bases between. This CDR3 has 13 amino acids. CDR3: CASSQAGSEKLFF. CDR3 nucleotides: TGTGCCAGCAGCCAAGCCGGGAGTGAAAAACTGTTTTTT.

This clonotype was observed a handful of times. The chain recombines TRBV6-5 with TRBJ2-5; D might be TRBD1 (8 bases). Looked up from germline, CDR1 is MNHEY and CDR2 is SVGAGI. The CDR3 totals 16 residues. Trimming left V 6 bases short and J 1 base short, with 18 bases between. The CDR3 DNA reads TGTGCCAGCAGATACGGACAGGGAGGGGGCCAAGAGACCCAGTACTTC. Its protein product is CASRYGQGGGQETQYF.